This TCR beta chain was captured by sequencing in a study of technical replicates of blood from several donors (dated by TCRdb to 2017 to 2019). Preparation of the library involved the immunoSEQ multiplex PCR assay. TCRdb mirrors the immuneACCESS table, restricted to in-frame sequences. Some clones are absent from its copies; in checked studies, under half trace to an unresolved V gene, and the reason for the others is unknown. The sample includes approximately 89,000 clones, with 90% to 95% observed a single time. The top ten clonotypes cover 0.2% to 0.25% of the sample. This clone has just one count. Its antigen remains unidentified. Base qualities are missing; no much larger clone stands one base away. The sample consisted of T cells isolated from PBMCs. The sequence derives from a human donor in good health.

CDR3 region: CASRSNSLNQPQHF. The sequence in DNA is TGTGCCAGTAGATCCAACAGTCTAAATCAGCCCCAGCATTTT. The chain was built from TRBV19 and TRBJ1-5, with an unclear D gene assignment. Including cysteine and phenylalanine, the CDR3 has 14 amino acids. The CDR3 DNA has 42 bases and is translated from base 1. According to the germline V gene (reference sequence), CDR1 reads LNHDA and CDR2 reads SQIVND. Deletion took 6 bases off V and 4 bases off J, with a span of 13 bases between the germline ends.